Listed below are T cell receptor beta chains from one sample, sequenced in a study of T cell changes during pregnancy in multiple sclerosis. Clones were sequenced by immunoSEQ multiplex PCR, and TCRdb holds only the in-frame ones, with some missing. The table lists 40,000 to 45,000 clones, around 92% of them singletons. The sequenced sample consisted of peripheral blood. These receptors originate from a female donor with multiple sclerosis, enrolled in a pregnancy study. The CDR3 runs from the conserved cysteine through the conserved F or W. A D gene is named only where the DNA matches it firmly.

CASSEAETGGWSEQYF TRBV6-1 TRBD1
CASSRGQGDTEAFF TRBV6-1 TRBD1
CASSPGSPQETQYF TRBV18 .
CASSMRGQGYHEQYF TRBV19 TRBD1
CASSYGPQGDTQYF TRBV6-5 .
CASRPRQGVNEKLFF TRBV7-8 TRBD1
CASSQAHSLAGELFF TRBV4-2 .
CASSRGGGRVYGYTF TRBV6-1 .
CASSPQYMNTEAFF TRBV5-4 .
CASSDGQGEFF TRBV6-1 TRBD1
CASSLGGTGATEGYTF TRBV7-9 TRBD1
CASSSGDRAATEAFF TRBV5-4 TRBD1
CASSLWGMADIQYF TRBV27 .
CASSLASNYGYTF TRBV5-6 .
CATGTSRRSEQYF TRBV10-2 TRBD2
CASRPSTNEKLFF TRBV19 .
CASSQGRGLGNTEAFF TRBV4-1 TRBD1
CASSQGGVKNIQYF TRBV4-1 .
CSVEGEVQETQYF TRBV29-1 .
CASREGQMEPQHF TRBV2 TRBD1
CASSERYEANVLTF TRBV6-4 .
CASSLAGGGGEQFF TRBV7-2 .
CASSERAGGNEQFF TRBV25-1 TRBD1
CAISEGTGTGNTEAFF TRBV10-3 TRBD1
CASSLYREGGNTIYF TRBV28 .
CASSLGFADNEQFF TRBV11-3 .
CASSVGGGNQPQHF TRBV9 .
CASSPRTLENTEAFF TRBV18 .
CASSTIIKMRKTYGYTF TRBV10-1 .